A selection of T cell receptor beta chains follows, all from one sample in a study of T cell responses to AZD1222 COVID-19 vaccine. This table comes from immunoSEQ multiplex PCR, and its TCRdb copy is limited to in-frame clones, with some not included. The data hold 95,000 to 100,000 clones, with around 87% observed a single time. This material consisted of peripheral blood, taken 28 days after the second AZD1222 dose. All receptors derive from an adult who received the AZD1222 COVID-19 vaccine. Each CDR3 is given with its conserved first and last residue. D genes are given only for firm matches. Clone size is given for some rows only: seen once, a few or many times, or a class if the clone is expanded.

v_call: TRBV7-8
d_call: TRBD1
clone_size: .
j_call: TRBJ1-5
cdr3_nt: TGTGCCAGCAGCTTAGGGACAGGAGGGGGTCAGCCCCAGCATTTT
cdr3_aa: CASSLGTGGGQPQHF

v_call: TRBV11-3
d_call: .
clone_size: few
j_call: TRBJ2-7
cdr3_nt: TGTGCCAGCAGCCTCGGACAAGCTTCGGGCGAGCAGTACTTC
cdr3_aa: CASSLGQASGEQYF

v_call: TRBV7-3
d_call: .
clone_size: once
j_call: TRBJ2-2
cdr3_nt: TGTGCCAGCAGCGCCGGCGGGGAGCTGTTTTTT
cdr3_aa: CASSAGGELFF

v_call: TRBV11-3
d_call: TRBD1
clone_size: once
j_call: TRBJ1-2
cdr3_nt: TGTGCCAGCAGCCCCCGGACAGGAGACGAAATCTATGGCTACACCTTC
cdr3_aa: CASSPRTGDEIYGYTF

v_call: TRBV2
d_call: .
clone_size: .
j_call: TRBJ1-5
cdr3_nt: TGTGCCAGCAGTGGACAGGGCAATCAGCCCCAGCATTTT
cdr3_aa: CASSGQGNQPQHF

v_call: TRBV12-5
d_call: .
clone_size: .
j_call: TRBJ2-3
cdr3_nt: TGTGCTAGTGGTTTGGGGGACTTCAGCACAGATACGCAGTATTTT
cdr3_aa: CASGLGDFSTDTQYF

v_call: TRBV6-4
d_call: .
clone_size: .
j_call: TRBJ2-1
cdr3_nt: TGTGCCAGCAGTGACTCCCTAGGGGGGCGAAGCTCCTACAATGAGCAGTTCTTC
cdr3_aa: CASSDSLGGRSSYNEQFF

v_call: TRBV3-1/TRBV3-2
d_call: .
clone_size: .
j_call: TRBJ1-3
cdr3_nt: TGTGCCAGCAGCCAAGACCTTAGTACCATATATTTT
cdr3_aa: CASSQDLSTIYF

v_call: TRBV7-9
d_call: .
clone_size: .
j_call: TRBJ2-3
cdr3_nt: TGTGCCAGCAGCCCCTGGACAGACCAAGGGGCAGATACGCAGTATTTT
cdr3_aa: CASSPWTDQGADTQYF

v_call: TRBV28
d_call: .
clone_size: .
j_call: TRBJ2-7
cdr3_nt: TGTGCCAGCAGTTTATTAAAGGGGGAGCAGTACTTC
cdr3_aa: CASSLLKGEQYF

v_call: TRBV7-2
d_call: .
clone_size: once
j_call: TRBJ2-4
cdr3_nt: TGTGCCAGCAGCCCTATTGTACGGGACATTCAGTACTTC
cdr3_aa: CASSPIVRDIQYF

v_call: TRBV12-3/TRBV12-4
d_call: TRBD1
clone_size: once
j_call: TRBJ1-5
cdr3_nt: TGTGCCAGCAGGGGACAGGGGGTTCAGCCCCAGCATTTT
cdr3_aa: CASRGQGVQPQHF

v_call: TRBV29-1
d_call: .
clone_size: .
j_call: TRBJ1-4
cdr3_nt: TGCAGCGTTGAAGGCAGGAATGAAAAACTGTTTTTT
cdr3_aa: CSVEGRNEKLFF

v_call: TRBV29-1
d_call: .
clone_size: .
j_call: TRBJ1-1
cdr3_nt: TGCAGCGTTGACGGACGAGGGGCTGGGGAGACTGAAGCTTTCTTT
cdr3_aa: CSVDGRGAGETEAFF

v_call: TRBV6-2/TRBV6-3
d_call: .
clone_size: .
j_call: TRBJ2-5
cdr3_nt: TGTGCCAGCAGTTATGTGGTCGGGAGAAGGTGGGAGACCCAGTACTTC
cdr3_aa: CASSYVVGRRWETQYF

v_call: TRBV5-1
d_call: TRBD1
clone_size: .
j_call: TRBJ2-7
cdr3_nt: TGCGCCAGCAGTCTTTTTGGGACAGGGGAAGTTGGGCAGTACTTC
cdr3_aa: CASSLFGTGEVGQYF

v_call: TRBV15
d_call: .
clone_size: .
j_call: TRBJ1-4
cdr3_nt: TGTGCCACCAGCAGAGGAGGGGGAACTAATGAAAAACTGTTTTTT
cdr3_aa: CATSRGGGTNEKLFF

v_call: TRBV5-6
d_call: .
clone_size: .
j_call: TRBJ2-5
cdr3_nt: TGTGCCAGCAGCTTGGATCGGGGAGCGGCTAGTTTCGGAGAGACCCAGTACTTC
cdr3_aa: CASSLDRGAASFGETQYF

v_call: TRBV19
d_call: .
clone_size: .
j_call: TRBJ1-1
cdr3_nt: TGTGCCAGTAGTATACTCGGCACTGAAGCTTTCTTT
cdr3_aa: CASSILGTEAFF

v_call: TRBV7-2
d_call: TRBD2
clone_size: .
j_call: TRBJ2-1
cdr3_nt: TGTGCCAGCACCCGGACTAGCGGGAGGAATGAGCAGTTCTTC
cdr3_aa: CASTRTSGRNEQFF

v_call: TRBV6-5
d_call: .
clone_size: .
j_call: TRBJ1-4
cdr3_nt: TGTGCCAGCAGGGTCCCAGGGTTGACTAATGAAAAACTGTTTTTT
cdr3_aa: CASRVPGLTNEKLFF

v_call: TRBV5-1
d_call: .
clone_size: .
j_call: TRBJ2-2
cdr3_nt: TGCGCCAGCAGCAGGGACTGGAACACCGGGGAGCTGTTTTTT
cdr3_aa: CASSRDWNTGELFF

v_call: TRBV19
d_call: TRBD2
clone_size: .
j_call: TRBJ2-2
cdr3_nt: TGTGCCGCAGTAGGGTCGGGCGGGAGTGGAACCGGGGAGCTGTTTTTT
cdr3_aa: CAAVGSGGSGTGELFF

v_call: TRBV10-2
d_call: TRBD1
clone_size: few
j_call: TRBJ1-6
cdr3_nt: TGCGCCAGCAGTGATAGGAGACAGGGTCCATGGGGGAATTCACCCCTCCACTTT
cdr3_aa: CASSDRRQGPWGNSPLHF

v_call: TRBV19
d_call: .
clone_size: .
j_call: TRBJ1-1
cdr3_nt: TGTGCCAGTAGTAACAGGGATGACACTGAAGCTTTCTTT
cdr3_aa: CASSNRDDTEAFF

v_call: TRBV28
d_call: TRBD2
clone_size: .
j_call: TRBJ2-5
cdr3_nt: TGTGCCAGCAGTTTATGGCGGGAGCTGGAGACCCAGTACTTC
cdr3_aa: CASSLWRELETQYF

v_call: TRBV27
d_call: .
clone_size: .
j_call: TRBJ1-1
cdr3_nt: TGTGCCAGCAGTTTATGGGGGCCAAAGGGTACTGAAGCTTTCTTT
cdr3_aa: CASSLWGPKGTEAFF

v_call: TRBV9
d_call: .
clone_size: .
j_call: TRBJ2-7
cdr3_nt: TGTGCCAGCAGCGTCGGGGACACTTCCTACGAGCAGTACTTC
cdr3_aa: CASSVGDTSYEQYF

v_call: TRBV2
d_call: .
clone_size: .
j_call: TRBJ2-2
cdr3_nt: TGTGCCAGCATTGGTGGTTTGAGCACCGGGGAGCTGTTTTTT
cdr3_aa: CASIGGLSTGELFF

v_call: TRBV28
d_call: .
clone_size: .
j_call: TRBJ2-7
cdr3_nt: TGTGCCAGCAGTTTAGGACGGATGCCCTACGAGCAGTACTTC
cdr3_aa: CASSLGRMPYEQYF

v_call: TRBV9
d_call: .
clone_size: once
j_call: TRBJ1-5
cdr3_nt: TGTGCCAGCAGCACCGGGGTTGGGAATCAGCCCCAGCATTTT
cdr3_aa: CASSTGVGNQPQHF

v_call: TRBV5-1
d_call: .
clone_size: .
j_call: TRBJ1-1
cdr3_nt: TGCGCCAGCAGCTTTTCGGGGAACACTGAAGCTTTCTTT
cdr3_aa: CASSFSGNTEAFF

v_call: TRBV19
d_call: .
clone_size: .
j_call: TRBJ1-5
cdr3_nt: TGTGCCAGTAGTATTAGGACTTTTTGGCGGCCCCAGCATTTT
cdr3_aa: CASSIRTFWRPQHF